This T cell receptor (beta chain) was identified in a study of intratumoral heterogeneity in liver cancer. In the study overall: In the full approximately 14-patient cohort, the median age was roughly 63 years and the majority of patients were male. The full cohort included approximately 68 multiregional samples from around 14 HCC patients, consisting of fewer than 55 tumoral regions and roughly 20 adjacent nontumoral regions. To examine intratumor heterogeneity, the study integrated RNA-seq, DNA sequencing, TCR-seq and SNP array data obtained from multiple regions of hepatocellular carcinoma specimens. Overall results and qualifications from the work: The authors acknowledged a relatively low patient number and under-sampled tumor-infiltrating lymphocyte representation as limitations.

V gives up 7 bases and J gives up 4 bases, and the segment between their germline ends measures 19 bases. CDR3 length: 15 amino acids, cysteine to phenylalanine. Solely the CDR3 DNA is kept, with 45 bases framed from the first base. CDR1 and CDR2, per the germline V gene, are SQVTM and ANQGSEA. TCR beta chain CDR3 regions were sequenced from genomic DNA using the immunoSEQ assay. Primers annealing to V and J segments amplified rearranged VDJ segments. From the authors' description of their analysis: Clonality and richness metrics were computed with the ImmunoSeq Analyzer software. Differentially abundant clones between regions were identified using Fisher's exact test plus a beta-binomial method for added stringency. TCRdb holds this immuneACCESS table with in-frame rearrangements only. Some clones are missing; in checked studies, unresolved V genes explain under half, and the rest has no known cause. V and J calls and clone size are as listed in that table; D and trimming were resolved from the DNA. The sample contains 20,000 to 25,000 clones, around two thirds of them found a single time. The ten largest clones take up roughly a sixth of the sample.

A word on this clone: It has no known antigen specificity. No per-base quality is available; no much larger clone lies one base away.

Every patient had early-stage hepatocellular carcinoma and received no therapy prior to surgical resection. No macroscopic evidence of necrosis or hemorrhage was present in the sampled areas. In two patients, TCR sequencing (ImmunoSeq) was performed on multiple regions. Frozen resection tissue samples were collected at a distance of at least 1 cm from each other. Samples labelled N came from nontumoral liver tissue adjacent to the tumor. The DNeasy blood and tissue kit was used to extract genomic DNA from bulk tissue. Recombination linked TRBV29-1 to TRBJ2-2; perhaps TRBD2 is the D gene, with 8 bases matching. The sequence came from a woman aged 70-85 years with hepatocellular carcinoma. The specimen was tumor-adjacent normal tissue, collected before any cancer treatment. The sequence in DNA is TGCAGCGCCCGGGGGGGCAGGGGGATCACCGGGGAGCTGTTTTTT. This sequence encodes CSARGGRGITGELFF.